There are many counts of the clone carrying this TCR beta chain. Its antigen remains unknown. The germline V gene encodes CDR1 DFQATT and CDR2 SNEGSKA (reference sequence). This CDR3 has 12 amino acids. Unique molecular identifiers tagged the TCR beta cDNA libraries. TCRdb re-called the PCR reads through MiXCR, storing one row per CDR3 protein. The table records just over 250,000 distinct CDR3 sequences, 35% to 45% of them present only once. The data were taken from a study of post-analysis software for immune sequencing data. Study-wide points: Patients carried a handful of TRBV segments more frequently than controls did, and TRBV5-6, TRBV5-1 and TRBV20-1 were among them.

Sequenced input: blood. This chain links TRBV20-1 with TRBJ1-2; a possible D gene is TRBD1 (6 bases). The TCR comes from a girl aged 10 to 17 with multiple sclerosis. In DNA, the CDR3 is TGCAGCCTAGGTGGGGGCGGGGGTGGCTACACCTTC. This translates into CSLGGGGGGYTF.